This T cell receptor beta chain was identified in a study of T cell responses to AZD1222 COVID-19 vaccine. Study-wide points: Targeting of unmutated variant regions was reportedly seen in nearly half of spike-specific TCRs.

The V and J ends lost 5 bases and 2 bases, in that order; junction bases with no gene match: 7. CDR3 length equals 16 residues. In germline, CDR1 is LGHDT, CDR2 YNNKEL (reference sequence). A remark on this clone: Antigen specificity is unknown.

Some clones are missing from TCRdb's copy, which holds only in-frame ones; the method was immunoSEQ multiplex PCR. The table records 100,000 to 120,000 clones, 94% of them present only once. This TCR was sampled from an adult who received the AZD1222 COVID-19 vaccine. The source material was peripheral blood, sampled 28 days after the second AZD1222 dose. The rearrangement joins TRBV3-1 (or the pseudogene TRBV3-2) to TRBJ2-1, with TRBD1 matching 9 bases. CDR3 in amino acids: CASSSPGTGPYNEQFF. The CDR3 coding sequence is TGTGCCAGCAGCTCTCCCGGGACAGGGCCCTACAATGAGCAGTTCTTC.